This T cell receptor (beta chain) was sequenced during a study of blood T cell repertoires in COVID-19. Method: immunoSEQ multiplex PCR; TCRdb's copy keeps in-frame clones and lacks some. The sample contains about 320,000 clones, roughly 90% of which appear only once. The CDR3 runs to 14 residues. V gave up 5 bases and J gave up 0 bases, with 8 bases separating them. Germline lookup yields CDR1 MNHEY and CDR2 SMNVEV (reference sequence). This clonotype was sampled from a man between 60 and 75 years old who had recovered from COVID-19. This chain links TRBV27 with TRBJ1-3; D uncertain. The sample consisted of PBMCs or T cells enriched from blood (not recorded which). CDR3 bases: TGTGCCAGCAGTCCCGAGGGCTCTGGAAACACCATATATTTT. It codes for CASSPEGSGNTIYF.